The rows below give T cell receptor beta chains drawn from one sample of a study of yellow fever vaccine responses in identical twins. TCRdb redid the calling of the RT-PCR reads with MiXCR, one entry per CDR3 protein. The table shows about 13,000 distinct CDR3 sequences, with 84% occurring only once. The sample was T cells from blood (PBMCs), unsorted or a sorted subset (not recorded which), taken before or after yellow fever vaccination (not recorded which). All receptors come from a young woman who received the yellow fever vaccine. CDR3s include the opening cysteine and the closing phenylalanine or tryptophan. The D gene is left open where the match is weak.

CDR3 protein: CASSEGTGGRTEQFF
V gene: TRBV2
D gene: TRBD1

CDR3 protein: CASTRAIGPQNTEAFF
V gene: TRBV7-9
D gene: -

CDR3 protein: CASSIDRTTQETQYF
V gene: TRBV19
D gene: -

CDR3 protein: CASSLVGEQFF
V gene: TRBV7-2
D gene: -

CDR3 protein: CAWSEGQGRDTQYF
V gene: TRBV30
D gene: TRBD1

CDR3 protein: CASSPTGNTETQYF
V gene: TRBV18
D gene: -

CDR3 protein: CASSLIDSRGEQYF
V gene: TRBV7-3
D gene: -

CDR3 protein: CASSQGQGGGYGYTF
V gene: TRBV2
D gene: TRBD1

CDR3 protein: CASSNREDQPQHF
V gene: TRBV6-4
D gene: -

CDR3 protein: CASSQATPETQYF
V gene: TRBV4-3
D gene: -

CDR3 protein: CASSQALAGYTDTQYF
V gene: TRBV3-1
D gene: TRBD2

CDR3 protein: CASSPTTFLNEQFF
V gene: TRBV14
D gene: -

CDR3 protein: CASSLDSGGVDEQFF
V gene: TRBV7-3
D gene: TRBD2

CDR3 protein: CASSETSANNEQFF
V gene: TRBV2
D gene: -

CDR3 protein: CASSLEGVSNQPQHF
V gene: TRBV5-1
D gene: -

CDR3 protein: CAWRDDWATGELFF
V gene: TRBV30
D gene: -

CDR3 protein: CASSYSGYGYTF
V gene: TRBV6-5
D gene: -

CDR3 protein: CASSSGQGARQPQHF
V gene: TRBV12-1
D gene: -

CDR3 protein: CASSLAVGVKETQYF
V gene: TRBV5-5
D gene: -

CDR3 protein: CSVTGQMNTEAFF
V gene: TRBV29-1
D gene: TRBD1

CDR3 protein: CSALPRTGVYEQYF
V gene: TRBV20-1
D gene: TRBD1

CDR3 protein: CASSLGHPNVGDTQYF
V gene: TRBV5-1
D gene: -

CDR3 protein: CASSPPSYQEGGTDTQYF
V gene: TRBV18
D gene: -

CDR3 protein: CSARWNEQFF
V gene: TRBV20-1
D gene: -

CDR3 protein: CASSSRGGALETQYF
V gene: TRBV7-1
D gene: TRBD2

CDR3 protein: CASSLSSTGLGEQFF
V gene: TRBV27
D gene: -

CDR3 protein: CASSLGTGYEQYF
V gene: TRBV11-2
D gene: TRBD1

CDR3 protein: CAWSQTGSMETQYF
V gene: TRBV30
D gene: TRBD1

CDR3 protein: CASNRGMTGELFF
V gene: TRBV2
D gene: TRBD1

CDR3 protein: CASSLRTDTQYF
V gene: TRBV9
D gene: -

CDR3 protein: CASSPGTGVKTEAFF
V gene: TRBV11-1
D gene: TRBD1

CDR3 protein: CATSGGEQFF
V gene: TRBV12-3/TRBV12-4
D gene: TRBD2

CDR3 protein: CASSLGDHLNQPQHF
V gene: TRBV11-3
D gene: -

CDR3 protein: CATSMGQFNTEAFF
V gene: TRBV15
D gene: TRBD1

CDR3 protein: CASSIALYNEQFF
V gene: TRBV19
D gene: -

CDR3 protein: CSVEAPGQGAYEQYF
V gene: TRBV29-1
D gene: TRBD1

CDR3 protein: CASSSQGDQTYEQYF
V gene: TRBV5-4
D gene: -

CDR3 protein: CASSPAMGNTEAFF
V gene: TRBV18
D gene: -

CDR3 protein: CASSEVAGNTGELFF
V gene: TRBV2
D gene: TRBD2

CDR3 protein: CASSPRGETQYF
V gene: TRBV18
D gene: -

CDR3 protein: CASSVSTKETQYF
V gene: TRBV9
D gene: -

CDR3 protein: CSVEARPSGNPYNEQFF
V gene: TRBV29-1
D gene: -

CDR3 protein: CSVLQVSYGYTF
V gene: TRBV29-1
D gene: -

CDR3 protein: CASSQPTQGVSYEQYF
V gene: TRBV4-1
D gene: TRBD1

CDR3 protein: CASSQLPNEKLFF
V gene: TRBV18
D gene: -

CDR3 protein: CASSPTNPSYNEQFF
V gene: TRBV7-9
D gene: -

CDR3 protein: CASSAAHTQYF
V gene: TRBV9
D gene: -

CDR3 protein: CASSLTDGQETQYF
V gene: TRBV7-3
D gene: -

CDR3 protein: CASSHYRPSYNEQFF
V gene: TRBV5-6
D gene: -

CDR3 protein: CASKAVYEQYF
V gene: TRBV28
D gene: -

CDR3 protein: CASSSLQGFINEQFF
V gene: TRBV27
D gene: -

CDR3 protein: CASRGQGPYNEQFF
V gene: TRBV2
D gene: -

CDR3 protein: CASSLAGTDTVPQHF
V gene: TRBV7-2
D gene: -

CDR3 protein: CASSLGGQGDDEQFF
V gene: TRBV28
D gene: TRBD1

CDR3 protein: CASSQKGETQYF
V gene: TRBV3-1
D gene: -